One and the same sample provided the 19 T cell receptor beta chains below, sequenced in a study of blood T cell repertoires in COVID-19. Sequencing was performed with immunoSEQ multiplex PCR; in TCRdb, only in-frame clones are kept and a portion is missing. The top ten hold more than 7.5% of the sample, which has 150,000 to 200,000 clones, approximately 85% seen once. Sequenced input: peripheral blood. The receptors originated from a man in his forties who had recovered from COVID-19.

V and J are TRBV6-2 or TRBV6-3 and TRBJ1-5; TRBD1 matches at 7 bases. Germline V gene lookup returns CDR1 MNHEY and CDR2 SVGEGT. The CDR3 totals 16 residues. The V and J ends lost 2 bases and 6 bases, in that order; junction bases with no gene match: 10. CDR3 DNA: TGTGCCAGCAGTTACCCGAGGACAGGATGGGTTCAGCCCCAGCATTTT. Protein: CASSYPRTGWVQPQHF.

The rearrangement links TRBV7-9 to TRBJ2-2; tentatively, D is TRBD1 (6 bases). The CDR3 sequence is 16 residues long. CDR1 and CDR2 (germline): SEHNR, FQNEAQ (reference sequence). Trimming took 5 bases from V and 6 from J, leaving 19 bases between them. The CDR3 nucleotides read TGTGCCAGCAGCCCCGACAAAAGGGGGTTTCCCGGGGAGCTGTTTTTT. Translating gives CASSPDKRGFPGELFF.

The chain combines TRBV7-9 with TRBJ2-7; perhaps TRBD2 as D (6 bases). The CDR3 is 12 amino acids. V was clipped by 4 bases and J by 4 bases, with 8 bases between them. Germline lookup yields CDR1 SEHNR and CDR2 FQNEAQ (reference sequence). For the CDR3, the DNA is TGTGCCAGCAGCTGGGGGGTTTACGAGCAGTACTTC. Translation gives CASSWGVYEQYF.

The chain recombines TRBV5-3 with TRBJ2-3; 7 bases match TRBD2. TRBV5-3 is recorded as an ORF, its role being uncertain. The junction had 7 bases not matched to a gene; V was cut back by 3 bases and J by 0 bases. The CDR3 extends over 16 amino acids. CDR3 nucleotides: TGTGCCAGAAGCTGTTCTAGCGGCTCTAGCACAGATACGCAGTATTTT. Its protein product is CARSCSSGSSTDTQYF.

The V gene is TRBV5-4, the J gene TRBJ2-5, with a weak D call TRBD2 (6 bases). CDR3 size: 16 residues. Trimming cost V 2 bases and J 5 bases, with 19 bases left between them. Germline-derived CDR1 and CDR2 are SGHNT and YYREEE (reference sequence). The CDR3 sequence is CASSLNIAGGTETQYF. In DNA form, the CDR3 reads TGTGCCAGCAGCTTAAACATCGCCGGGGGTACTGAGACCCAGTACTTC.

V gene TRBV5-4 combines with J gene TRBJ2-2; 8 bases are a match to TRBD1. V lost 5 bases, J lost 3 bases, and 3 bases stayed unmatched. Germline V lookup: CDR1 SGHNT, CDR2 YYREEE (reference sequence). The CDR3 covers 14 residues. Here the CDR3 reads CASSKDRDTGELFF. CDR3 nucleotides: TGTGCCAGCAGTAAGGACAGGGACACCGGGGAGCTGTTTTTT.

This chain joins TRBV18 and TRBJ2-7; possibly TRBD1 for D (5 bases). The CDR3 contains 15 residues. The germline V gene encodes CDR1 KGHSH and CDR2 LQKENI. V shed 1 base and J shed 2 bases, with 12 bases lying between them. In nucleotides, the CDR3 is TGTGCCAGCTCACCACGCTTGGCAGGGCCCTACGAGCAGTACTTC. It codes for CASSPRLAGPYEQYF.

Details on this clone: The same CDR3 also results from other DNA sequences found in this sample. J is TRBJ2-5 and V is TRBV4-3; D gene ambiguous. Germline loops: CDR1 LGHNA, CDR2 YSLEER. Trimming shortened V by 0 bases and J by 2 bases, and 4 bases separated the two germline ends. CDR3 length: 13 residues. The CDR3 nucleotides read TGCGCCAGCAGCCAAGAACTACAAGAGACCCAGTACTTC. Protein: CASSQELQETQYF.

This clone came up a few times. This chain joins TRBV6-6 and TRBJ1-4, with TRBD1 matching over 7 bases. V was pared by 6 bases and J by 7 bases, with 11 bases of the junction left unmatched. This CDR3 has 15 amino acids. Germline V CDR1 and CDR2: MNHNY, SVGAGI (reference sequence). The CDR3 coding sequence is TGTGCCAGCAGCTCCCGGACAGGACGGAGTGAAAAACTGTTTTTT. It specifies CASSSRTGRSEKLFF.

This sequence joins TRBV5-6 and TRBJ2-4; 10 bases are shared with TRBD2. V dropped 4 bases and J dropped 5; count of bases not matched to a gene: 9. From germline, CDR1 is SGHDT and CDR2 YYEEEE. The CDR3 totals 16 residues. Here the CDR3 DNA reads TGTGCCAGCAGCCTGCGGACTAGCGGCAATGAAAACATTCAGTACTTC. Its translation: CASSLRTSGNENIQYF.

The chain is built from TRBV19 and TRBJ1-5, with 9 bases identical to TRBD1. The CDR3 runs to 14 residues. The junction had 1 base not matched to a gene; V was cut back by 6 bases and J by 1 base. Germline loops: CDR1 LNHDA, CDR2 SQIVND (reference sequence). The chain's CDR3 is CASRQGASNQPQHF. CDR3 coding DNA: TGTGCCAGTAGACAGGGGGCAAGCAATCAGCCCCAGCATTTT.

The chain uses TRBV7-9 and TRBJ2-7, with D possibly being TRBD2 (5 bases). Germline CDR1 reads SEHNR; CDR2 reads FQNEAQ (reference sequence). Between the trimmed V and J ends, which lost 7 bases and 3 bases, there was a span of 19 bases. This CDR3 has 15 residues. CDR3 in amino acids: CASTSLSGRRYEQYF. In DNA form, the CDR3 reads TGTGCCAGCACTTCCCTCAGCGGTCGGCGCTACGAGCAGTACTTC. The entire variable domain, with the rest obtained from reference TRBV7-9 and TRBJ2-7, is as follows: DTGVSQNPRHKITKRGQNVTFRCDPISEHNRLYWYRQTLGQGPEFLTYFQNEAQLEKSRLLSDRFSAERPKGSFSTLEIQRTEQGDSAMYLCASTSLSGRRYEQYFGPGTRLTVT.

The V and J genes are TRBV7-6 and TRBJ1-4; a weak D match, TRBD1 (6 bases). The CDR3 has 15 residues. The ends were cut back, 0 bases at V and 8 bases at J, with 13 bases in the middle. In germline, CDR1 is SGHVS, CDR2 FNYEAQ. The CDR3 is CASSLAGGRGEKLFF. DNA of the CDR3: TGTGCCAGCAGCTTAGCGGGGGGGCGAGGCGAAAAACTGTTTTTT.

V gene TRBV9 combines with J gene TRBJ2-6, with 10 nucleotides matching TRBD1. This CDR3 contains 18 residues. CDR1 SGDLS and CDR2 YYNGEE come from the germline V gene. V lost 4 bases to trimming and J lost 4 bases; unmatched junction nucleotides: 11. The CDR3 DNA follows: TGTGCCAGCAGCAGCCGGGACAGGGGTTCTTCAGGGGCCAACGTCCTGACTTTC. This encodes CASSSRDRGSSGANVLTF.

J is TRBJ2-1 and V is TRBV7-9; tentatively, D is TRBD1 (6 bases). Germline CDR1 and CDR2: SEHNR and FQNEAQ (reference sequence). The CDR3 loop spans 14 amino acids. V was pared by 5 bases and J by 7 bases, with 15 bases between. The CDR3 bases are TGTGCCAGCAGCCCCAACAGGGTTTCGAATGAGCAGTTCTTC. This encodes CASSPNRVSNEQFF.

The rearrangement joins TRBV7-2 to TRBJ1-2; D call uncertain. This CDR3 has 15 residues. Trimming pared 5 bases from V and 5 bases from J, leaving 18 bases between. Germline V gene sequence: CDR1 SGHTA, CDR2 FQGNSA. CDR3 region: CASSPRESATYGYTF. CDR3 bases: TGTGCCAGCAGCCCCCGGGAGTCGGCCACATATGGCTACACCTTC.

The genes are TRBV19 and TRBJ1-3, with TRBD1 identical over 8 bases. CDR1 is LNHDA and CDR2 is SQIVND in the germline V gene (reference sequence). Trimming removed 7 bases from V and 3 bases from J; junction bases left unmatched: 8. The CDR3 is 15 amino acids. This CDR3 reads CASTIEGTGGNTIYF. CDR3 sequence (DNA): TGTGCCAGTACCATAGAAGGGACAGGTGGAAACACCATATATTTT.

V and J are TRBV5-1 and TRBJ2-5, with 15 bases lining up with TRBD2. CDR3 length: 16 amino acids. Germline loops: CDR1 SGHRS, CDR2 YFSETQ. The ends lost 1 base at V and 5 bases at J; junction bases unmatched: 3. The chain's CDR3 is CASSLRGTSGRETQYF. In DNA, the CDR3 is TGCGCCAGCAGCTTGCGCGGGACTAGCGGGAGGGAGACCCAGTACTTC.

CDR3 residues: CASISSGGTGELFF. CDR3 sequence (DNA): TGTGCCAGCATCTCTAGCGGGGGAACCGGGGAGCTGTTTTTT. The V gene is TRBV6-6, the J gene TRBJ2-2; the match to TRBD2 covers 10 bases. V dropped 7 bases and J dropped 5; count of bases not matched to a gene: 4. Germline V CDR1 and CDR2: MNHNY, SVGAGI (reference sequence). The CDR3 length is 14 residues.